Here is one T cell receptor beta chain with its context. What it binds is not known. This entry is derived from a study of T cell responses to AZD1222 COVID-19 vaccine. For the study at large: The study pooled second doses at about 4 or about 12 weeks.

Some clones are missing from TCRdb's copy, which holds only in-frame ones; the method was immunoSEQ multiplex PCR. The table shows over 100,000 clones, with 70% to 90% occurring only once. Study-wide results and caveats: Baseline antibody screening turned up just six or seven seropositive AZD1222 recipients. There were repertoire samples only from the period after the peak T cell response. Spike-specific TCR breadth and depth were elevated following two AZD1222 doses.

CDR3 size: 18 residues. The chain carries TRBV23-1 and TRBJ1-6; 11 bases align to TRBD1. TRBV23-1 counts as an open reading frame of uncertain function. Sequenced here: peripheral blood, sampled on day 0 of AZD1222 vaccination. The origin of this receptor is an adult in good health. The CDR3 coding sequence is TGCCCCCGCCGTCAACTCGGGACAGGGGGAGAATGTAACTCACCCCTCCACTTT. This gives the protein CPRRQLGTGGECNSPLHF.